Listed here are 5 T cell receptor beta chains from one sample, sequenced in a study of blood T cell repertoires in COVID-19 (dated by TCRdb to the early 2020s). The library relied on the immunoSEQ multiplex PCR assay. Imported from immuneACCESS, the table was reduced by TCRdb to in-frame sequences with V and J called. These copies leave out some clones; in studies compared against another copy, an unresolved V gene accounts for under half, and the cause of the remainder is not known. This sample lists approximately 210,000 clones; about four fifths were detected once. Together, the top ten hold about 12% of the sample. What was sequenced was peripheral blood. These receptors all come from a woman aged 40 to 50 with acute or convalescent COVID-19.

This clone was detected only once. The chain has TRBV19 and TRBJ2-7; D is perhaps TRBD2 (6 bases). Germline V CDR1 and CDR2: LNHDA, SQIVND (reference sequence). CDR3 length: 13 residues. Trimming shortened V by 5 bases and J by 4 bases, and 12 bases separated the two germline ends. The CDR3 loop is CASSAGSAYEQYF. CDR3 DNA sequence: TGTGCCAGTAGTGCCGGGAGTGCTTACGAGCAGTACTTC.

This clone was seen only once. This chain uses TRBV10-3 with TRBJ2-3; 12 bases are a match to TRBD2. This CDR3 is 16 amino acids long. The V segment lost 3 bases and the J segment 1 base; nucleotides outside the gene matches: 2. CDR1 and CDR2 (germline): ENHRY, SYGVKD. This CDR3 reads CAISERLAGGTDTQYF. Written as DNA, the CDR3 is TGTGCCATCAGTGAAAGACTAGCGGGAGGCACAGATACGCAGTATTTT.

CDR3 sequence reads: CASSLALASGWSSYEQYF. CDR3 in DNA: TGTGCCAGCAGCTTAGCGTTGGCTAGCGGGTGGAGCTCCTACGAGCAGTACTTC. The chain couples TRBV7-8 to TRBJ2-7; 8 bases align to TRBD2. Germline CDR1 and CDR2: SGHVS and FQNEAQ. The CDR3 totals 18 residues. V dropped 0 bases and J dropped 0; count of bases not matched to a gene: 10.

The chain recombines TRBV5-8 with TRBJ1-1, with D perhaps matching TRBD1 (6 bases). The germline gives CDR1 SGHTS, CDR2 YDEGEE. The V gene lost 6 bases and the J gene lost 0 bases, with 21 bases spanning the gap. CDR3 length: 17 residues. The CDR3 DNA reads as TGTGCCAGCACCTACCGTCGGACAGCGCCCTTGAACACTGAAGCTTTCTTT. Residues: CASTYRRTAPLNTEAFF.

The rearrangement links TRBV24-1 to TRBJ1-2; 7 bases match TRBD1. CDR3 length equals 13 residues. The junction had 7 bases not matched to a gene; V was cut back by 5 bases and J by 8 bases. Germline CDR1 is KGHDR and CDR2 is SFDVKD. For the CDR3, the DNA is TGTGCCACCAGTGTCACAGGGGCTCGAGGCTACACCTTC. This encodes CATSVTGARGYTF.